This T cell receptor beta chain is drawn from a study of OX40 agonist ivuxolimab in advanced cancers. Study-wide context: Of the patients, three showed partial responses, one with hepatocellular carcinoma and two with cutaneous melanoma.

Enrollment shut out patients with autoimmune disease history or systemic immunosuppression. Clones were read by immunoSEQ multiplex PCR, and TCRdb kept only the in-frame ones, dropping some. The sample holds more than 65,000 clones, around 87% seen once. The CDR3 consists of 15 residues. Unmatched junction bases numbered 7, after V lost 2 bases and J lost 3 bases. Germline V gene lookup returns CDR1 SGHDT and CDR2 YYEEEE. The specimen was CD4+ or CD8+ T cells sorted from blood, collected in a trial of the OX40 agonist ivuxolimab. V and J are TRBV5-6 and TRBJ2-7, with TRBD2 matching 8 bases. This receptor was taken from an adult with an advanced solid tumor such as melanoma, head and neck, liver or kidney cancer. CDR3 sequence: CASSLTGTRNYEQYF. The DNA of the CDR3 is TGTGCCAGCAGCTTAACCGGGACTAGAAACTACGAGCAGTACTTC. Supplemented by reference TRBV5-6 and TRBJ2-7, the full variable domain reads DAGVTQSPTHLIKTRGQQVTLRCSPKSGHDTVSWYQQALGQGPQFIFQYYEEEERQRGNFPDRFSGHQFPNYSSELNVNALLLGDSALYLCASSLTGTRNYEQYFGPGTRLTVT.